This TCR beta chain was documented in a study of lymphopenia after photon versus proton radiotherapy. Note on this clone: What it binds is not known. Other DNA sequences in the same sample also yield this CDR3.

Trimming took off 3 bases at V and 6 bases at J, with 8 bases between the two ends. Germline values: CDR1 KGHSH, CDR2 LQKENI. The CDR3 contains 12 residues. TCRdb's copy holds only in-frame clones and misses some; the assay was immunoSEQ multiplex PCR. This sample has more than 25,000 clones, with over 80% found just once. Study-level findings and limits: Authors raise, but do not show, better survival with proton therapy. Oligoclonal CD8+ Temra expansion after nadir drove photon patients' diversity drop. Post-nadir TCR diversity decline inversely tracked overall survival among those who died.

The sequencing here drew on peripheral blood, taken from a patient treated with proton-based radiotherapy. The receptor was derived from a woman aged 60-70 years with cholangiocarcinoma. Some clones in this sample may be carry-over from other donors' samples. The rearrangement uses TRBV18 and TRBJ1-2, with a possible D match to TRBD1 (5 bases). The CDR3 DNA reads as TGTGCCAGCTCACCTCAGGGTGATGGCTACACCTTC. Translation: CASSPQGDGYTF.